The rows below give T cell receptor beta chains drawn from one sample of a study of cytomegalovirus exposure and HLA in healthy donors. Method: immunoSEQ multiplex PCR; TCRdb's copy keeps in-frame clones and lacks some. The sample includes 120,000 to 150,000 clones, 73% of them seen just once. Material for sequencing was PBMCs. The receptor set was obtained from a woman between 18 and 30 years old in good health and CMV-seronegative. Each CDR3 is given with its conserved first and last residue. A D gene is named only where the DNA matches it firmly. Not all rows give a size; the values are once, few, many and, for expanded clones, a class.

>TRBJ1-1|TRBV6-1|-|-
CASSDWTSNTEAFF
TGTGCCAGCAGCGACTGGACATCGAACACTGAAGCTTTCTTT
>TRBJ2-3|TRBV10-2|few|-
CASSDVGRTDTQYF
TGCGCCAGCAGTGATGTGGGGCGGACAGATACGCAGTATTTT
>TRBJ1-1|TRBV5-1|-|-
CASSFLAGVNTEAFF
TGCGCCAGCAGCTTCCTGGCCGGGGTAAACACTGAAGCTTTCTTT
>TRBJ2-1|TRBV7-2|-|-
CASSRQGGNEQFF
TGTGCCAGCAGCCGCCAGGGGGGCAATGAGCAGTTCTTC
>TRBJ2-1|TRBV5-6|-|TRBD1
CAGSLPGQGVSYNEQFF
TGTGCCGGCAGCTTGCCGGGACAGGGAGTCTCCTACAATGAGCAGTTCTTC
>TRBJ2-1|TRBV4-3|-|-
CASSQFSRESSYNEQFF
TGCGCCAGCAGCCAATTTTCTCGAGAGAGCTCCTACAATGAGCAGTTCTTC
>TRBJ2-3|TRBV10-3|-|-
CAISESRGNFGDTQYF
TGTGCCATCAGTGAGTCTCGGGGAAATTTTGGTGATACGCAGTATTTT
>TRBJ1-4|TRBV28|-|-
CASSTRGTWDLEKLFF
TGTGCCAGCAGTACCCGCGGGACTTGGGATCTCGAAAAACTGTTTTTT
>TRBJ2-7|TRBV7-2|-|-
CASRRWGVNEQYF
TGTGCCAGCAGGCGGTGGGGAGTGAACGAGCAGTACTTC
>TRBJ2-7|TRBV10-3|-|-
CASAGQITYEQYF
TGTGCCAGCGCCGGACAGATTACCTACGAGCAGTACTTC
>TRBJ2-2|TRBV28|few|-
CASSLAGSGTGELFF
TGTGCCAGCAGTTTAGCAGGGTCGGGCACCGGGGAGCTGTTTTTT
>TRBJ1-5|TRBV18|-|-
CASSDTGLNQPQHF
TGTGCCAGCTCAGATACAGGGTTAAATCAGCCCCAGCATTTT
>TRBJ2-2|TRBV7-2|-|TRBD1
CASSLALGQGGVTGELFF
TGTGCCAGCAGCTTAGCTCTTGGACAGGGCGGTGTCACCGGGGAGCTGTTTTTT
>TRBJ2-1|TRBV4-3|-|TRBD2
CASSHALSGREGNEQFF
TGCGCCAGCAGCCATGCACTGAGCGGGAGGGAGGGCAATGAGCAGTTCTTC
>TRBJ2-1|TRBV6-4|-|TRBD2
CASSDDSGGYNEQFF
TGTGCCAGCAGTGACGACAGCGGGGGGTACAATGAGCAGTTCTTC
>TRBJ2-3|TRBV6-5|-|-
CASSYGASTDTQYF
TGTGCCAGCAGTTACGGGGCGAGCACAGATACGCAGTATTTT
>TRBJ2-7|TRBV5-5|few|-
CASSLEGGRAAYEQYF
TGTGCCAGCAGCTTGGAAGGCGGCAGGGCCGCCTACGAGCAGTACTTC
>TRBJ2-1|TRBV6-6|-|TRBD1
CASSYSGGTGNEQFF
TGTGCCAGCAGTTACTCGGGCGGGACAGGCAATGAGCAGTTCTTC
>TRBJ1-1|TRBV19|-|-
CASSIQVQGRTEAFF
TGTGCCAGTAGTATTCAAGTTCAGGGCCGCACTGAAGCTTTCTTT
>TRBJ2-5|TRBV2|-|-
CASSDVAAYQETQYF
TGTGCCAGCAGTGATGTGGCGGCGTACCAAGAGACCCAGTACTTC
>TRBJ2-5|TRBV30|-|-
CAWSVLDSSGETQYF
TGTGCCTGGAGTGTACTGGACAGCTCAGGCGAGACCCAGTACTTC
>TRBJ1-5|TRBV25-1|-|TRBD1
CASSSGQGYQPQHF
TGTGCCAGCAGCTCGGGACAGGGATATCAGCCCCAGCATTTT
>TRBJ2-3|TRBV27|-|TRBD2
CASSFQRGGTDTQYF
TGTGCCAGCAGTTTTCAGCGGGGGGGCACAGATACGCAGTATTTT
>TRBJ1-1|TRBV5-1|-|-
CASSSAESTISEAFF
TGCGCCAGCAGCTCCGCCGAATCGACAATTTCTGAAGCTTTCTTT
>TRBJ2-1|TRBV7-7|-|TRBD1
CASSPGTGNNNEQFF
TGTGCTAGCAGCCCCGGGACAGGGAATAACAATGAGCAGTTCTTC
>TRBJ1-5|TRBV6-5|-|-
CASSIKSSNQPQHF
TGTGCCAGCAGTATCAAGAGTAGCAATCAGCCCCAGCATTTT
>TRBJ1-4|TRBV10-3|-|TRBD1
CASRQGATNEKLFF
TGTGCCTCGAGACAGGGCGCAACTAATGAAAAACTGTTTTTT
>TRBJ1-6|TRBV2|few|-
CAMGGARNSPLHF
TGTGCCATGGGCGGGGCACGGAATTCACCCCTCCACTTT
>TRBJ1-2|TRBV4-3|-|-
CASSQDTVYGYTF
TGCGCCAGCAGCCAAGATACGGTCTATGGCTACACCTTC
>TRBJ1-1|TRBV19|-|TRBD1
CASSTDRVGTEAFF
TGTGCCAGTAGTACGGACAGGGTTGGCACTGAAGCTTTCTTT
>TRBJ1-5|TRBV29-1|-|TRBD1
CSVDSMGQGPTFHQPQHF
TGCAGCGTTGACTCGATGGGACAGGGGCCTACATTTCATCAGCCCCAGCATTTT
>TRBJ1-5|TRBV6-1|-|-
CASSEFRGGGPQHF
TGTGCCAGCAGTGAATTCAGGGGAGGGGGGCCCCAGCATTTT
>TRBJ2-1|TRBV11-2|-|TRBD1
CASSLAHDRADREQFF
TGTGCCAGCAGCTTAGCCCATGACAGGGCGGATAGGGAGCAGTTCTTC
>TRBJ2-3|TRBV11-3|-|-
CASSLVWESTDTQYF
TGTGCCAGCAGCTTAGTCTGGGAGAGCACAGATACGCAGTATTTT
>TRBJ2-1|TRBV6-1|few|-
CASSEEEGDEQFF
TGTGCCAGCAGTGAAGAGGAAGGAGATGAGCAGTTCTTC
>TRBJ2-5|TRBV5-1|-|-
CASSLDGRQETQYF
TGCGCCAGCAGCTTGGATGGCAGACAAGAGACCCAGTACTTC
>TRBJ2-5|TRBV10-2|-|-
CASSPTGPRKTQYF
TGCGCCAGCAGTCCCACAGGCCCGAGGAAGACCCAGTACTTC
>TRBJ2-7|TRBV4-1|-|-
CASSQEATALGAEQYF
TGCGCCAGCAGCCAAGAAGCGACGGCCTTAGGGGCCGAGCAGTACTTC
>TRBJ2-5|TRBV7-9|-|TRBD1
CASSWGQKETQYF
TGTGCCAGCAGCTGGGGACAGAAAGAGACCCAGTACTTC
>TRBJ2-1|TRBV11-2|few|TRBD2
CASSQRGDNEQFF
TGTGCCAGCAGCCAGCGGGGAGACAATGAGCAGTTCTTC
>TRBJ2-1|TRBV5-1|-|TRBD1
CASSLRTGGRSNEQFF
TGCGCCAGCAGCCTGCGGACAGGGGGCCGTTCCAATGAGCAGTTCTTC
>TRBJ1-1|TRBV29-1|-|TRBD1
CSVEETDRATEAFF
TGCAGCGTTGAAGAGACTGACAGGGCGACTGAAGCTTTCTTT